This T cell receptor (beta chain) was sequenced in a study of cytomegalovirus exposure and HLA in healthy donors. From germline, CDR1 is SSHAT and CDR2 FNYEAQ (reference sequence). This CDR3 comprises 15 residues. Primers: 60 Vbeta forward and 13 Jbeta reverse. This table comes from immunoSEQ multiplex PCR, and its TCRdb copy is limited to in-frame clones, with some not included. The table records more than 150,000 clones, roughly 82% of them present only once. Each of the donors was a healthy bone marrow donor. With respect to this clone: The antigen is undetermined. Its ends do not fully match the called genes, so a read error is possible.

Broader study findings: Cytomegalovirus status, reportedly, was diagnosed with high specificity and sensitivity by the classifier. Most TCR sequences were rare, but some public TCRs occurred in many donors. Serostatus for CMV was the only available immune exposure information.

The gene calls are TRBV7-7 and TRBJ2-1; 9 bases line up with TRBD2. Specimen: PBMCs. This clonotype originated in a girl aged 2 to 10 in good health and CMV-seropositive. CDR3 residues: CASSVLAGESNEQFF. DNA for the CDR3: TGTGCTAGCAGCGTGTTAGCGGGAGAATCCAATGAGCAGTTCTTC.